This T cell receptor (delta chain) is from a study of gamma-delta T cells after stem cell transplantation. TCRdb called clones from the RT-PCR reads again using CATT. Counted here are approximately 1,400 delta-chain clones, 7.5% to 9% occurring once; the ten biggest clones make up approximately 24%. The V end lost 4 bases, the J end lost 0 bases, and 11 bases lay between the germline ends. This CDR3 contains 14 residues. Germline V gene data show CDR1 as GEAIGNYY and CDR2 as EKD. In its sample, this clone ranks as medium-sized. The chain combines TRDV2 with TRDJ1; no clear D gene. Sequencing was done on a sample of gamma-delta T cells. This receptor was taken from a human donor. It is not recorded whose cells these are; they may come from a transplant donor. The CDR3 DNA sequence: TGTGCCTGTGATTCTTTACTTAACACCGATAAACTCATCTTT. Protein: CACDSLLNTDKLIF.